One sample yielded the 30 T cell receptor beta chains listed below, sequenced in a study of T-cell memory formation after mild COVID-19. TCRdb re-derived calls from the 5' RACE reads in MiXCR, one entry per CDR3 protein. The table lists about 150,000 distinct CDR3 sequences, more than 12% of them singletons. The material sequenced was PBMCs or a T cell subset sorted from them (not recorded which). The receptors stem from an adult woman who had mild COVID-19 (a few samples of this study predate the infection). Cell type and time point are not known.

This clonotype came up many times. The chain joins TRBV18 to TRBJ2-7; 7 nucleotides match TRBD1. The V gene end was trimmed by 3 bases and the J gene end by 4 bases; junction bases not matched to a gene: 12. The CDR3 has 16 residues. The germline CDR1 and CDR2 sequences are KGHSH and LQKENI. This CDR3 reads CASSPTTGIPFYEQYF. The CDR3 coding sequence is TGTGCCAGCTCACCCACGACAGGGATCCCCTTTTACGAGCAGTACTTC.

This clonotype was observed many times. This chain joins TRBV6-2 or TRBV6-3 and TRBJ2-1; D may be TRBD1 or TRBD2 (5 bases each). V was pared by 7 bases and J by 7 bases, with 14 bases between. The length of the CDR3 is 13 residues. Germline loops: CDR1 MNHEY, CDR2 SVGEGT. The CDR3 sequence: CASKGLAKNEQFF. CDR3 DNA: TGTGCCAGCAAGGGGCTAGCCAAGAATGAGCAGTTCTTC.

The chain recombines TRBV20-1 with TRBJ2-2; maybe TRBD1 (6 bases). The CDR3 covers 14 residues. V was shortened by 6 bases and J by 5 bases, with 16 bases between the two germline ends. Germline CDR1 reads DFQATT; CDR2 reads SNEGSKA (reference sequence). CDR3 in DNA: TGCAGTGCCCCGTCCAGGGGAGATACCGGGGAGCTGTTTTTT. It encodes CSAPSRGDTGELFF.

This clonotype was counted between two and nine times. The CDR3 spells CASSLGGDSNQPQHF. The DNA of the CDR3 is TGCGCCAGCAGCTTGGGGGGGGATAGCAATCAGCCCCAGCATTTT. This chain uses TRBV5-1 with TRBJ1-5; D possibly corresponds to TRBD1 (5 bases). This CDR3 is 15 amino acids long. Germline loops: CDR1 SGHRS, CDR2 YFSETQ. V was shortened by 0 bases and J by 0 bases, with 7 bases between the two germline ends.

V gene TRBV30 combines with J gene TRBJ1-2; no firm D call. V was pared by 1 base and J by 2 bases, with 14 bases between. CDR1 is GTSNPN, CDR2 SVGIG, per germline (reference sequence). The CDR3 is 15 residues long. CDR3 protein: CAWSGPRKPNYGYTF. CDR3 coding DNA: TGTGCCTGGAGTGGCCCCAGGAAACCCAACTATGGCTACACCTTC.

This clonotype was seen more than once but under ten times. This chain uses TRBV4-1 with TRBJ1-2, with no clear D. V dropped 0 bases and J dropped 7 bases, with 15 bases sitting between them. The CDR3 consists of 15 residues. CDR1 and CDR2 from the germline V gene are MGHRA and YSYEKL. CDR3 DNA: TGCGCCAGCAGCCAAGAGGGGTTCTCTCAAAGTGGCTACACCTTC. Translated, it gives CASSQEGFSQSGYTF.

This clonotype was counted a few times. This chain links TRBV7-9 with TRBJ2-1; 8 nucleotides line up with TRBD2. This CDR3 contains 13 residues. V lost 10 bases, J lost 7 bases, and 9 bases stayed unmatched. Germline V gene lookup returns CDR1 SEHNR and CDR2 FQNEAQ (reference sequence). The CDR3 protein is CATTRTSLNEQFF. The DNA for the CDR3 is TGTGCCACCACGCGGACTAGCCTAAATGAGCAGTTCTTC.

V gene TRBV7-9 combines with J gene TRBJ1-6; 8 bases are shared with TRBD1. Trimming removed 2 bases from V and 7 bases from J; junction bases left unmatched: 7. The germline V gene encodes CDR1 SEHNR and CDR2 FQNEAQ (reference sequence). The CDR3 has 16 amino acids. The CDR3 nucleotides read TGTGCCAGCAGCTTATGGACAGGGTCGAGGAATTCACCCCTCCACTTT. Protein sequence: CASSLWTGSRNSPLHF.

The rearrangement links TRBV24-1 to TRBJ2-5, with D perhaps assigned TRBD1 or TRBD2 (5 bases each). The CDR3 covers 16 residues. Per the germline V gene, CDR1 is KGHDR and CDR2 is SFDVKD. Trimming cost V 4 bases and J 0 bases, with 14 bases left between them. CDR3 loop: CATSDRRQGDQETQYF. The CDR3 bases are TGTGCCACCAGTGACCGGAGGCAGGGAGACCAAGAGACCCAGTACTTC.

A few counts support this clonotype. The chain carries TRBV13 and TRBJ2-7; D gene ambiguous. The CDR3 sequence is 14 residues long. Trimming shortened V by 1 base and J by 2 bases, and 9 bases separated the two germline ends. CDR1 is PRHDT, CDR2 FYEKMQ, per germline (reference sequence). The CDR3 loop is CASSLDGRTYEQYF. In nucleotides, the CDR3 is TGTGCCAGCAGCTTAGACGGCAGGACCTACGAGCAGTACTTC.

This clonotype came up a few times. This chain joins TRBV5-1 and TRBJ2-2, with TRBD1 matching over 8 bases. CDR3 length equals 16 residues. CDR1 is SGHRS, CDR2 YFSETQ, per germline. V gave up 4 bases and J gave up 4 bases; unmatched junction bases: 9. As DNA, the CDR3 is TGCGCCAGCAGCGGGACAGGCGAACACTCCACCGGGGAGCTGTTTTTT. Its protein is CASSGTGEHSTGELFF.

In this sample, this clonotype turned up many times. V and J are TRBV7-3 and TRBJ2-3, with 8 nucleotides matching TRBD2. V trimming: 1 base; J trimming: 6 bases; junction bases outside the gene matches: 9. The CDR3 sequence is 16 residues long. Germline CDR1 is SGHTA and CDR2 is FQGTGA. Here the CDR3 DNA reads TGTGCCAGCAGCTTAATTGCGGGGGGCCTCCAGGATACGCAGTATTTT. Its protein product is CASSLIAGGLQDTQYF.

The V call is TRBV24-1, the J call TRBJ2-3, with TRBD1 as a possible D gene (6 bases). Germline V gives CDR1 KGHDR, CDR2 SFDVKD. This CDR3 is 13 amino acids long. The germline V and J ends were trimmed by 7 bases and 6 bases, with 13 bases remaining between them. CDR3 nucleotides: TGTGCCACCAGAAAACAGGGCGTGGATACGCAGTATTTT. It yields the protein CATRKQGVDTQYF.

This clonotype turned up a few times. The chain couples TRBV24-1 to TRBJ2-3; D is unresolved. The CDR3 has 15 amino acids. V lost 4 bases and J lost 4, with 14 bases in between. Germline V gene data show CDR1 as KGHDR and CDR2 as SFDVKD. CDR3 residues: CATSDPGAGADTQYF. The CDR3 DNA is TGTGCCACCAGTGACCCCGGTGCAGGAGCAGATACGCAGTATTTT.

Here the CDR3 reads CASSLTGASDGYTF. The CDR3 bases are TGTGCCAGCAGTTTAACAGGGGCTTCGGATGGCTACACCTTC. The chain has TRBV12-3 or TRBV12-4 and TRBJ1-2, with 7 bases fitting TRBD1. The CDR3 has 14 amino acids. Trimming at V came to 2 bases and at J to 6 bases, leaving 6 bases not matched to a gene.

The chain recombines TRBV7-9 with TRBJ2-1, with D perhaps being TRBD1 or TRBD2 (5 bases each). CDR3 length: 17 amino acids. V shed 6 bases and J shed 2 bases, with 20 bases lying between them. Germline values: CDR1 SEHNR, CDR2 FQNEAQ (reference sequence). CDR3 coding DNA: TGTGCCAGCAGATCCTGGGCGGGTCCAGGGACCTACAATGAGCAGTTCTTC. Protein: CASRSWAGPGTYNEQFF.

The V gene is TRBV4-1, the J gene TRBJ1-5, with TRBD1 identical over 7 bases. CDR1 MGHRA and CDR2 YSYEKL come from the germline V gene. The junction had 11 bases not matched to a gene; V was cut back by 4 bases and J by 8 bases. The CDR3 is 15 amino acids. CDR3 in DNA: TGCGCCAGCAGCCTCCGACAGGGCCCTAAAGAGCCCCAGCATTTT. Amino acid sequence: CASSLRQGPKEPQHF.

This clonotype was seen only a few times. The chain carries TRBV3-1 and TRBJ1-2; no clear D gene. The CDR3 sequence is 12 residues long. Per the germline V gene, CDR1 is LGHDT and CDR2 is YNNKEL (reference sequence). The ends were cut back, 2 bases at V and 4 bases at J, with 5 bases in the middle. The CDR3 coding sequence is TGTGCCAGCAGCCAAAGGTCCTATGGCTACACCTTC. Its protein is CASSQRSYGYTF.

The chain employs TRBV18 and TRBJ2-7; D remains unclear. V was clipped by 2 bases and J by 6 bases, with 5 bases between them. Per germline, CDR1 KGHSH and CDR2 LQKENI. The CDR3 sequence is 11 residues long. CDR3 residues: CASSPSGEQYF. CDR3 bases: TGTGCCAGCTCACCATCGGGCGAGCAGTACTTC. Variable domain in full (rest from reference TRBV18 and TRBJ2-7): NAGVMQNPRHLVRRRGQEARLRCSPMKGHSHVYWYRQLPEEGLKFMVYLQKENIIDESGMPKERFSAEFPKEGPSILRIQQVVRGDSAAYFCASSPSGEQYFGPGTRLTVT.

This chain uses TRBV24-1 with TRBJ1-2, with a weak D call TRBD1 (5 bases). Germline V gene lookup returns CDR1 KGHDR and CDR2 SFDVKD. V lost 4 bases and J 4 bases, leaving 9 bases between the germline ends. The CDR3 consists of 13 residues. The CDR3 bases are TGTGCCACCAGTGAAACAGGTTCCTATGGCTACACCTTC. Translated: CATSETGSYGYTF.

This clonotype has a count of ten or more. The chain links TRBV7-9 to TRBJ1-4; TRBD1 is a possible D gene (5 bases). The CDR3 loop spans 15 amino acids. Germline loops: CDR1 SEHNR, CDR2 FQNEAQ (reference sequence). V was trimmed by 5 bases and J by 8 bases, leaving 18 bases between them. The DNA for the CDR3 is TGTGCCAGCAGCCAAGGATTGGTGACAGAGGAAAAACTGTTTTTT. Translation: CASSQGLVTEEKLFF.

This clonotype was recorded once. The CDR3 reads CASSLHLAGGPYNEQFF. The CDR3 nucleotides are TGTGCCAGCAGTTTACATCTAGCGGGGGGGCCCTACAATGAGCAGTTCTTC. The chain employs TRBV12-3 or TRBV12-4 and TRBJ2-1; 12 bases are shared with TRBD2. This CDR3 is 17 amino acids long. Germline trimming cut 2 bases from V and 2 bases from J; bases unmatched to any gene: 4.

The chain has TRBV12-3 or TRBV12-4 and TRBJ2-7; 14 nucleotides line up with TRBD2. The ends lost 2 bases at V and 3 bases at J; junction bases unmatched: 3. The CDR3 has 16 residues. This chain's CDR3 is CASSLMTSGRDYEQYF. The CDR3 coding sequence is TGTGCCAGCAGTTTAATGACTAGCGGGAGGGACTACGAGCAGTACTTC.

This clonotype was found a few times. V usage is TRBV7-2 and J usage is TRBJ2-7; 10 bases are a match to TRBD1. This CDR3 region has 13 residues. The V segment lost 4 bases and the J segment 6 bases; nucleotides outside the gene matches: 3. The germline CDR1 and CDR2 sequences are SGHTA and FQGNSA. CDR3: CASSSWTGGEQYF. The CDR3 coding sequence is TGTGCCAGCAGCTCCTGGACAGGGGGCGAGCAGTACTTC.

The chain recombines TRBV6-2 or TRBV6-3 with TRBJ1-5, with TRBD1 as a possible D gene (5 bases). Trimming removed 5 bases at V and 3 bases at J, with 14 bases between. The CDR3 spans 15 residues. CDR1 MNHEY and CDR2 SVGEGT come from the germline V gene. The CDR3 region has the DNA TGTGCCAGCAGTGGGGACCTCTCACCCAATCAGCCCCAGCATTTT. This translates into CASSGDLSPNQPQHF.

This clonotype has only a few counts. The CDR3 is CASSLVRAIEQFF. The DNA of the CDR3 is TGTGCCAGCAGCTTAGTCCGAGCGATTGAGCAGTTCTTC. This rearrangement joins TRBV7-9 to TRBJ2-1; D unresolved. The CDR3 loop spans 13 amino acids. Germline lookup yields CDR1 SEHNR and CDR2 FQNEAQ (reference sequence). Trimming left V 1 base short and J 9 bases short, with 10 bases between.

The chain joins TRBV6-1 to TRBJ2-1, with a possible D match to TRBD2 (5 bases). The CDR3 runs to 12 residues. The V gene's germline CDR1 is MNHNS and CDR2 SASEGT. V was clipped by 5 bases and J by 9 bases, with 11 bases between them. The CDR3 reads CASSKIGLEQFF. CDR3 nucleotides: TGTGCCAGCAGTAAGATTGGACTTGAGCAGTTCTTC.

This clonotype has just a few counts. The chain couples TRBV6-6 to TRBJ1-1, with 7 bases matching TRBD1. With 0 bases clipped from V and 2 bases from J, the junction kept 6 bases outside the gene matches. The germline V gene has CDR1 MNHNY and CDR2 SVGAGI (reference sequence). The CDR3 contains 16 residues. CDR3 loop: CASSYSYRGQNTEAFF. CDR3 DNA sequence: TGTGCCAGCAGTTACTCGTACAGGGGACAAAACACTGAAGCTTTCTTT.

In its sample, this clonotype was seen many times. The V call is TRBV25-1, the J call TRBJ2-1; 9 bases fit TRBD2. The CDR3 is made up of 15 amino acids. After removal of 4 bases from V and 5 bases from J, the junction contained 6 bases not matched to a gene. CDR1 and CDR2 from the germline V gene are MGHDK and SYGVNS. The CDR3 nucleotides are TGTGCCAGCAGTGGTGCAGCGGGGGGCAACAATGAGCAGTTCTTC. Protein sequence: CASSGAAGGNNEQFF.

This clonotype was counted a few times. This sequence joins TRBV20-1 and TRBJ2-5, with D possibly matching TRBD2 (6 bases). The ends were cut back, 0 bases at V and 5 bases at J, with 13 bases in the middle. Germline CDR1 and CDR2: DFQATT and SNEGSKA (reference sequence). The CDR3 has 14 amino acids. CDR3 residues: CSAREGDSRETQYF. As DNA, the CDR3 is TGCAGTGCTAGAGAGGGGGACTCGCGGGAGACCCAGTACTTC.